The clone carrying this T cell receptor (beta chain) was seen many times. The data belong to a study of identical twins. The CDR3 is 14 residues long. Germline V gives CDR1 MDHEN, CDR2 SYDVKM. V lost 4 bases, J lost 3 bases, and 9 bases lay in between. Each CDR3 protein is one row after TCRdb ran MiXCR on the 5' RACE reads. The repertoire holds roughly 250,000 distinct CDR3 sequences, with around 7.6% as singletons. The same data also went into a second study, on yellow fever vaccine responses in identical twins.

The receptor comes from a woman under 30 in good health. Specimen: CD8+ T cells sorted from blood. J is TRBJ1-4 and V is TRBV28; no reliable D call. The CDR3 nucleotides read TGTGCCAGCAGTTCTTCAGCCTCTAATGAAAAACTGTTTTTT. Protein sequence: CASSSSASNEKLFF.